The 20 T cell receptor beta chains below all came from one sample that was sequenced in a study of blood T cells in healthy people across ages. A second PCR, run for about 7 to 11 cycles, used a sample-barcoded 5' primer plus a J-beta primer mix. TCRdb re-derived calls from the 5' RACE reads in MiXCR, one entry per CDR3 protein. The sample yields approximately 1.5 million distinct CDR3 sequences, about 35% seen once. Material: blood. All receptors come from a woman in her twenties or thirties in good health.

J is TRBJ1-2 and V is TRBV20-1, with D perhaps matching TRBD1 (5 bases). The germline CDR1 and CDR2 sequences are DFQATT and SNEGSKA (reference sequence). The V end was cut by 4 bases, the J end by 4 bases, with 10 bases between. The CDR3 is 12 amino acids. DNA of the CDR3: TGCAGTGCTACAGGGTTGGGCTATGGCTACACCTTC. Translated, it gives CSATGLGYGYTF.

This clonotype was recorded many times. This chain links TRBV20-1 with TRBJ2-4, with TRBD1 as a possible D gene (6 bases). V lost 1 base, J lost 6 bases, and 13 bases lay in between. The V gene's germline CDR1 is DFQATT and CDR2 SNEGSKA (reference sequence). The CDR3 sequence is 14 residues long. The CDR3 loop is CSARVRDTSNIQYF. CDR3 bases: TGCAGTGCTAGAGTTCGGGACACATCAAACATTCAGTACTTC.

CDR3 protein: CASSYPWGQGGTDTQYF. The CDR3 DNA is TGTGCCAGCAGCTACCCCTGGGGTCAGGGGGGGACAGATACGCAGTATTTT. V usage is TRBV7-9 and J usage is TRBJ2-3; the D call may be TRBD1 or TRBD2 (7 bases each). The CDR3 loop spans 17 amino acids. The germline V and J ends were trimmed by 4 bases and 3 bases, with 20 bases remaining between them. The germline CDR1 and CDR2 sequences are SEHNR and FQNEAQ (reference sequence).

This sequence joins TRBV28 and TRBJ2-2; TRBD1 is a possible D gene (6 bases). CDR1 and CDR2 from the germline V gene are MDHEN and SYDVKM. The CDR3 spans 15 residues. Trimming took 6 bases from V and 3 from J, leaving 14 bases between them. CDR3 coding DNA: TGTGCCAGCAGACAAAGGGGGTTATACACCGGGGAGCTGTTTTTT. This encodes CASRQRGLYTGELFF.

This clonotype has just a few counts. The chain combines TRBV28 with TRBJ2-1, with no clear D. CDR1 is MDHEN and CDR2 is SYDVKM in the germline V gene. Trimming took off 6 bases at V and 7 bases at J, with 10 bases between the two ends. The CDR3 contains 12 residues. The CDR3 here is CASSAIRNEQFF. In DNA form, the CDR3 reads TGTGCCAGCAGCGCAATACGGAATGAGCAGTTCTTC. Complete variable domain (other parts from reference TRBV28 and TRBJ2-1): DVKVTQSSRYLVKRTGEKVFLECVQDMDHENMFWYRQDPGLGLRLIYFSYDVKMKEKGDIPEGYSVSREKKERFSLILESASTNQTSMYLCASSAIRNEQFFGPGTRLTVL.

This sequence joins TRBV30 and TRBJ2-3; D is uncertain. The germline V gene encodes CDR1 GTSNPN and CDR2 SVGIG (reference sequence). This CDR3 comprises 15 residues. DNA for the CDR3: TGTACCTATCAACCCACAGAATCTAGCACAGATACGCAGTATTTT. This gives the protein CTYQPTESSTDTQYF.

This clonotype was detected only once. This rearrangement joins TRBV5-1 to TRBJ2-3, with 7 bases that match TRBD2. The CDR3 runs 16 residues. Germline V lookup: CDR1 SGHRS, CDR2 YFSETQ. Trimming at V came to 4 bases and at J to 2 bases, leaving 10 bases not matched to a gene. The CDR3 reads CASSASPRGDTDTQYF. CDR3 coding DNA: TGCGCCAGCAGCGCCAGTCCACGGGGGGACACAGATACGCAGTATTTT.

This clonotype was recorded a few times. The chain has TRBV20-1 and TRBJ2-5; 10 bases agree with TRBD2. V was clipped by 6 bases and J by 2 bases; unmatched bases: 12. This CDR3 has 16 residues. Germline lookup yields CDR1 DFQATT and CDR2 SNEGSKA (reference sequence). The chain's CDR3 is CSAYPVSGGGQETQYF. CDR3 sequence (DNA): TGCAGTGCCTACCCTGTCAGCGGGGGGGGACAAGAGACCCAGTACTTC.

This clonotype was counted between two and nine times. CDR3 sequence reads: CASSPSSGADTQYF. The CDR3 DNA is TGTGCCAGCAGCCCAAGCTCAGGGGCAGATACGCAGTATTTT. This sequence joins TRBV9 and TRBJ2-3; tentatively, D is TRBD1 (6 bases). Germline V gives CDR1 SGDLS, CDR2 YYNGEE. Deletions cut 4 bases from V and 4 bases from J, with 13 bases between. The CDR3 consists of 14 residues.

This clonotype was detected only a few times. The chain has TRBV2 and TRBJ2-1; TRBD2 might be the D (5 bases). Germline assignment: CDR1 SNHLY and CDR2 FYNNEI. V gave up 2 bases and J gave up 10 bases, with 12 bases separating them. The CDR3 is 13 amino acids. This CDR3 reads CASSEPPPGEQFF. The CDR3 DNA is TGTGCCAGCAGTGAACCTCCCCCGGGAGAGCAGTTCTTC.

J is TRBJ1-2 and V is TRBV4-2; tentative D call: TRBD1 (5 bases). V was cut by 4 bases and J by 7 bases, with 25 bases left in between. This CDR3 contains 17 residues. Germline loops: CDR1 LGHNA, CDR2 YNFKEQ. CDR3 bases: TGTGCCAGCAGCCGCCCAGCGATTCCAGGGAATCCTGTTGGCTACACCTTC. Its translation: CASSRPAIPGNPVGYTF.

The J gene is TRBJ1-2, the V gene TRBV18; possible D gene TRBD1, 6 bases. Germline V gene data show CDR1 as KGHSH and CDR2 as LQKENI. Trimming cost V 3 bases and J 3 bases, with 23 bases left between them. The CDR3 consists of 18 residues. The CDR3 DNA reads TGTGCCAGCTCACCTTTGACCCGGATTAACAGGGTTGACTATGGCTACACCTTC. Translated: CASSPLTRINRVDYGYTF.

This clonotype turned up a few times. V gene TRBV5-8 combines with J gene TRBJ2-3, with 9 bases that match TRBD2. The germline CDR1 and CDR2 sequences are SGHTS and YDEGEE. There are 16 residues in the CDR3. V lost 0 bases and J lost 2; bases outside the gene matches: 4. The CDR3 loop reads CASSLGLAVDTDTQYF. In DNA, the CDR3 is TGTGCCAGCAGCTTGGGACTAGCGGTAGACACAGATACGCAGTATTTT.

This clonotype has a count of ten or more. V usage is TRBV10-3 and J usage is TRBJ2-7; D may be TRBD1 (6 bases). CDR1 ENHRY and CDR2 SYGVKD come from the germline V gene. The V gene lost 11 bases and the J gene lost 3 bases, with 14 bases spanning the gap. The CDR3 runs to 12 residues. CDR3 in amino acids: CAAEGVSYEQYF. In nucleotides, the CDR3 is TGTGCCGCCGAGGGGGTTAGCTACGAGCAGTACTTC.

This clonotype was found a few times. V is TRBV2 and J is TRBJ1-2; D is undetermined. V lost 0 bases and J lost 4, with 6 bases in between. Germline CDR1 is SNHLY and CDR2 is FYNNEI. This CDR3 spans 13 amino acids. This CDR3 is CASSEAGIYGYTF. The DNA of the CDR3 is TGTGCCAGCAGTGAAGCCGGAATCTATGGCTACACCTTC.

This chain connects TRBV9 to TRBJ2-5; 8 nucleotides match TRBD1. Germline CDR1 reads SGDLS; CDR2 reads YYNGEE. The CDR3 is made up of 15 amino acids. V trimming: 2 bases; J trimming: 5 bases; junction bases outside the gene matches: 8. CDR3 in amino acids: CASSVTDRVGETQYF. The CDR3 DNA reads as TGTGCCAGCAGCGTTACGGACAGGGTCGGGGAGACCCAGTACTTC.

This clonotype was observed many times. J is TRBJ2-1 and V is TRBV10-3; D remains ambiguous. The length of the CDR3 is 13 residues. V dropped 2 bases and J dropped 6 bases, with 8 bases sitting between them. The germline V gene encodes CDR1 ENHRY and CDR2 SYGVKD. CDR3 nucleotide sequence: TGTGCCATCAGTGAGGCTAAGTCCAATGAGCAGTTCTTC. Translated: CAISEAKSNEQFF.

This clonotype has just a few counts. This sequence joins TRBV3-1 and TRBJ1-5, with D hard to call. The V and J ends lost 1 base and 4 bases respectively, with 8 bases between them. CDR1 is LGHDT, CDR2 YNNKEL, per germline (reference sequence). The CDR3 spans 14 residues. CDR3 bases: TGTGCCAGCAGCCAAGCTTCCGCAAATCAGCCCCAGCATTTT. Protein product: CASSQASANQPQHF.

This chain links TRBV12-3 or TRBV12-4 with TRBJ1-1; D is perhaps TRBD1 (5 bases). V was trimmed by 5 bases and J by 5 bases, leaving 12 bases between them. This CDR3 comprises 13 residues. The CDR3 DNA is TGTGCCAGCAGTGGGACGTCGAGAACTGAAGCTTTCTTT. Its translation is CASSGTSRTEAFF.

The gene calls are TRBV20-1 and TRBJ2-3; D remains ambiguous. CDR1 and CDR2 from the germline V gene are DFQATT and SNEGSKA (reference sequence). The CDR3 is made up of 15 amino acids. With 4 bases removed from V and 0 bases from J, the gap between germline ends came to 14 bases. CDR3 region: CSATPATDSTDTQYF. CDR3 nucleotides: TGCAGTGCTACCCCCGCTACTGACAGCACAGATACGCAGTATTTT.